This record concerns one T cell receptor beta chain sequence. The antigen is not known. Time point specified: sample taken at primary tumor resection. TCRs were sequenced from unsorted whole RNA of tumor, nontumor lung or PBMC. Donors were under 90 untreated early-stage non-small cell lung cancer patients. These data belong to a study of spatial heterogeneity in lung cancer. Study background: The count of detected beta-chain sequences consistently exceeded that of alpha-chain sequences.

Findings of the study overall: Ubiquitous expanded tumor TCRs showed up in blood more at resection than follow-up.

There are 15 residues in the CDR3. Looked up from germline, CDR1 is SGHDN and CDR2 is FVKESK. The V and J ends lost 4 bases and 4 bases respectively, with 15 bases between them. Each TCR cDNA molecule carried a unique molecular identifier. TCRdb independently ran MiXCR on the 5' RACE reads; one entry per CDR3 protein. This repertoire shows roughly 40,000 distinct CDR3 sequences, approximately 7% found once; its top ten account for 43%. The V and J genes are TRBV14 and TRBJ2-3; no firm D call. The sample here was PBMCs, taken at surgery. The source of this sequence is a female donor with early-stage non-small cell lung cancer. For the CDR3, the DNA is TGTGCCAGCAGCCCCGACGGGCCTAGGGCAGATACGCAGTATTTT. Encoded protein: CASSPDGPRADTQYF. Looking up the rest from reference TRBV14 and TRBJ2-3 gives the full variable domain: EAGVTQFPSHSVIEKGQTVTLRCDPISGHDNLYWYRRVMGKEIKFLLHFVKESKQDESGMPNNRFLAERTGGTYSTLKVQPAELEDSGVYFCASSPDGPRADTQYFGPGTRLTVL.